This T cell receptor beta chain was profiled in a study of blood T cell repertoires in COVID-19. Study overall: The United States, Italy and Spain provided the acute and convalescent COVID-19 samples. Sources were T cells, B-cell-depleted T cells, or PBMCs; the material itself was cDNA or gDNA.

In germline, CDR1 is MNHEY, CDR2 SVGAGI. This CDR3 is built from 13 residues. The ends were cut back, 6 bases at V and 8 bases at J, with 13 bases in the middle. In the original analysis: Amplification from reference gene primers served as the basis for estimated nucleated cell counts. TCRdb's table, derived via immunoSEQ multiplex PCR, lists solely in-frame clones and lacks some. The V and J calls and clone size come from that table; D and trimming were worked out from the DNA. The table records 100,000 to 150,000 clones, around three quarters of them present only once. This clone was recorded a few times.

The receptor's source is a man aged 40-49 years with active or convalescent COVID-19. The chain links TRBV6-5 to TRBJ1-4, with D tentatively TRBD1 (6 bases). The source material was peripheral blood. CDR3 region: CASRGGAREKLFF. CDR3 in DNA: TGTGCCAGCAGAGGGGGGGCGAGGGAAAAACTGTTTTTT.